The rows below give T cell receptor beta chains drawn from one sample of a study of Ad26.COV2.S vaccination and SARS-CoV-2 variants. Assay used: immunoSEQ multiplex PCR; TCRdb lists only in-frame clones, some missing. The sample carries fewer than 800,000 clones, around 92% recorded once. The sequences come from peripheral blood, collected in a trial of Ad26.COV2.S vaccine versus placebo. The receptors derive from a person between 18 and 60 years old who received the Ad26.COV2.S COVID-19 vaccine or a placebo. CDR3s include the opening cysteine and the closing phenylalanine or tryptophan. Each record gives: V gene, D gene, clone size, J gene, CDR3 DNA, CDR3 protein. The D gene is left open where the match is weak. Size values are once, few and many counts, or a class for expanded clones, and some rows have none.

v_gene: TRBV5-1
d_gene: -
abundance: -
j_gene: TRBJ2-7
CDR3nt: TGCGCCAGCACCGAGGACGGGGGCCCCTACGAGCAGTACTTC
CDR3aa: CASTEDGGPYEQYF

v_gene: TRBV19
d_gene: -
abundance: -
j_gene: TRBJ1-1
CDR3nt: TGTGCCAGTAAAGGAGTCATGAACACTGAAGCTTTCTTT
CDR3aa: CASKGVMNTEAFF

v_gene: TRBV15
d_gene: -
abundance: once
j_gene: TRBJ1-6
CDR3nt: TGTGCCACCAGCAGGGGGCAGGGTTGGTCACCCCTCCACTTT
CDR3aa: CATSRGQGWSPLHF

v_gene: TRBV15
d_gene: TRBD2
abundance: -
j_gene: TRBJ2-3
CDR3nt: TGTGCCACCAGCAGCGGCGGGGGGAGCACAGATACGCAGTATTTT
CDR3aa: CATSSGGGSTDTQYF

v_gene: TRBV5-4
d_gene: -
abundance: few
j_gene: TRBJ1-3
CDR3nt: TGTGCCAGCAGCTTGGCCCGGGACGGTAGGACAAACACCATATATTTT
CDR3aa: CASSLARDGRTNTIYF

v_gene: TRBV5-4
d_gene: -
abundance: -
j_gene: TRBJ2-3
CDR3nt: TGTGCCAGCAGCTTGGGGCTAGCAGGGGTGGTTGGAGATACGCAGTATTTT
CDR3aa: CASSLGLAGVVGDTQYF

v_gene: TRBV18
d_gene: -
abundance: -
j_gene: TRBJ2-5
CDR3nt: TGTGCCAGCTCACACAGGGATGAGCAAGAGACCCAGTACTTC
CDR3aa: CASSHRDEQETQYF

v_gene: TRBV7-8
d_gene: TRBD1
abundance: -
j_gene: TRBJ1-1
CDR3nt: TGTGCCAGCAGCACCGGACAGGGGAACACTGAAGCCTTCTTT
CDR3aa: CASSTGQGNTEAFF

v_gene: TRBV4-3
d_gene: TRBD1
abundance: -
j_gene: TRBJ1-4
CDR3nt: TGCGCCAGCAGCCCAGCAGGGGGAAGAAACAATGAAAAACTGTTTTTT
CDR3aa: CASSPAGGRNNEKLFF

v_gene: TRBV5-4
d_gene: -
abundance: -
j_gene: TRBJ1-1
CDR3nt: TGTGCCAGCAGCTTGGGATTTACCCTGGGGCCTGAAGCTTTCTTT
CDR3aa: CASSLGFTLGPEAFF

v_gene: TRBV9
d_gene: -
abundance: -
j_gene: TRBJ1-4
CDR3nt: TGTGCCAGCAGCCCGGGGGGAATTCGGAATGAAAAACTGTTTTTT
CDR3aa: CASSPGGIRNEKLFF

v_gene: TRBV5-4
d_gene: TRBD1
abundance: -
j_gene: TRBJ2-1
CDR3nt: TGTGCCAGCAGCGACCGACAGGGAAGTTACAATGAGCAGTTCTTC
CDR3aa: CASSDRQGSYNEQFF

v_gene: TRBV5-5
d_gene: -
abundance: -
j_gene: TRBJ2-7
CDR3nt: TGTGCCAGCAGCGTAAACTACGAGCAGTACTTC
CDR3aa: CASSVNYEQYF

v_gene: TRBV29-1
d_gene: -
abundance: -
j_gene: TRBJ1-1
CDR3nt: TGCAGCGTTGTAAATGGGGGTTCCACTGAAGCTTTCTTT
CDR3aa: CSVVNGGSTEAFF

v_gene: TRBV6-5
d_gene: TRBD1
abundance: -
j_gene: TRBJ2-7
CDR3nt: TGTGCCAGCAGACGGGACAGGCCCACCTACGAGCAGTACTTC
CDR3aa: CASRRDRPTYEQYF

v_gene: TRBV11-2
d_gene: -
abundance: once
j_gene: TRBJ2-4
CDR3nt: TGTGCCAGCAGCTTAGATCGTGGGGGAGCCAAAAACATTCAGTACTTC
CDR3aa: CASSLDRGGAKNIQYF

v_gene: TRBV7-9
d_gene: TRBD2
abundance: -
j_gene: TRBJ2-1
CDR3nt: TGTGCCAGCACCCCAACTAGCGGGGCATACAATGAGCAGTTCTTC
CDR3aa: CASTPTSGAYNEQFF

v_gene: TRBV6-4
d_gene: -
abundance: -
j_gene: TRBJ1-2
CDR3nt: TGTGCCAGCAGTTCGAGAAACTATGGCTACACCTTC
CDR3aa: CASSSRNYGYTF

v_gene: TRBV7-9
d_gene: -
abundance: -
j_gene: TRBJ1-5
CDR3nt: TGTGCCAGCAGCTCGGATAGCAATCAGCCCCAGCATTTT
CDR3aa: CASSSDSNQPQHF

v_gene: TRBV29-1
d_gene: -
abundance: -
j_gene: TRBJ2-2
CDR3nt: TGCAGCGTGCCTCGTTGGGGGACGAACACCGGGGAGCTGTTTTTT
CDR3aa: CSVPRWGTNTGELFF

v_gene: TRBV19
d_gene: TRBD2
abundance: -
j_gene: TRBJ2-1
CDR3nt: TGTGCCAGTAGTAGAAGTCCCGGACTAGCGGGAGTAGGGGAGCAGTTCTTC
CDR3aa: CASSRSPGLAGVGEQFF

v_gene: TRBV4-3
d_gene: -
abundance: -
j_gene: TRBJ2-4
CDR3nt: TGCGCCAGCAGCCAAGCACGGGCCAAAAACATTCAGTACTTC
CDR3aa: CASSQARAKNIQYF

v_gene: TRBV3-1/TRBV3-2
d_gene: TRBD1
abundance: -
j_gene: TRBJ2-1
CDR3nt: TGTGCCAGCAGCCCCCGGGACAGGGGCTTTAATGAGCAGTTCTTC
CDR3aa: CASSPRDRGFNEQFF

v_gene: TRBV19
d_gene: -
abundance: few
j_gene: TRBJ2-2
CDR3nt: TGTGCCAGTAGTATCTCGACCGCGAACACCGGGGAGCTGTTTTTT
CDR3aa: CASSISTANTGELFF

v_gene: TRBV6-5
d_gene: -
abundance: -
j_gene: TRBJ2-2
CDR3nt: TGTGCCAGCAGTCCCCTTCCCGAAAACACCGGGGAGCTGTTTTTT
CDR3aa: CASSPLPENTGELFF

v_gene: TRBV27
d_gene: -
abundance: -
j_gene: TRBJ2-3
CDR3nt: TGTGCCAGCAGTCCCGGGACTCCCACGCAGTATTTT
CDR3aa: CASSPGTPTQYF

v_gene: TRBV30
d_gene: TRBD2
abundance: -
j_gene: TRBJ2-3
CDR3nt: TGTGCCTGGAGCCAGACTAGCGGGAGGGGCGGGGATACGCAGTATTTT
CDR3aa: CAWSQTSGRGGDTQYF

v_gene: TRBV4-2
d_gene: -
abundance: -
j_gene: TRBJ2-1
CDR3nt: TGTGCCAGCAGCCAAGATCCAGCCTACAATGAGCAGTTCTTC
CDR3aa: CASSQDPAYNEQFF

v_gene: TRBV6-5
d_gene: TRBD2
abundance: -
j_gene: TRBJ2-4
CDR3nt: TGTGCCAGCAGTTACGCCGGACTAGCGGAAAACATTCAGTACTTC
CDR3aa: CASSYAGLAENIQYF

v_gene: TRBV11-3
d_gene: -
abundance: once
j_gene: TRBJ2-7
CDR3nt: TGTGCCAGCAGCTTAAACTCCTACGAGCAGTACTTC
CDR3aa: CASSLNSYEQYF

v_gene: TRBV5-1
d_gene: TRBD1
abundance: -
j_gene: TRBJ2-2
CDR3nt: TGCGCCAGCAGCTGGACAGGGGGAATGACCGGGGAGCTGTTTTTT
CDR3aa: CASSWTGGMTGELFF

v_gene: TRBV7-9
d_gene: TRBD2
abundance: -
j_gene: TRBJ2-5
CDR3nt: TGTGCCAGCAGCTTTAGGCTAGCGGAGACCCAAGAGACCCAGTACTTC
CDR3aa: CASSFRLAETQETQYF

v_gene: TRBV18
d_gene: TRBD1
abundance: -
j_gene: TRBJ1-6
CDR3nt: TGTGCCAGCTCACCACGCCTGGACAGGGACGTGGGTTCACCCCTCCACTTT
CDR3aa: CASSPRLDRDVGSPLHF

v_gene: TRBV10-1
d_gene: -
abundance: -
j_gene: TRBJ2-6
CDR3nt: TGCGCCGGCAGTGTATGCTCTGGGGCCAACGTCCTGACTTTC
CDR3aa: CAGSVCSGANVLTF

v_gene: TRBV4-3
d_gene: -
abundance: -
j_gene: TRBJ2-7
CDR3nt: TGCGCCAGCAGCCCAGTGGTCAGCGGACTGAATTACGAGCAGTACTTC
CDR3aa: CASSPVVSGLNYEQYF

v_gene: TRBV10-3
d_gene: TRBD1
abundance: -
j_gene: TRBJ2-2
CDR3nt: TGTGCCATCAGTGGTAGACAGGGTTTCACCGGGGAGCTGTTTTTT
CDR3aa: CAISGRQGFTGELFF

v_gene: TRBV5-1
d_gene: -
abundance: -
j_gene: TRBJ2-1
CDR3nt: TGCGCCAGCAGCTTGGGGACTGCCCGAGGAGATGAGCAGTTCTTC
CDR3aa: CASSLGTARGDEQFF

v_gene: TRBV7-9
d_gene: -
abundance: -
j_gene: TRBJ2-2
CDR3nt: TGTGCCAGCAGCTTTGCTCAGGCCTCCGGGGAGCTGTTTTTT
CDR3aa: CASSFAQASGELFF

v_gene: TRBV19
d_gene: TRBD1
abundance: -
j_gene: TRBJ2-7
CDR3nt: TGTGCCAGTAGTAAGGGGACAGTGGCCTACGAGCAGTACTTC
CDR3aa: CASSKGTVAYEQYF

v_gene: TRBV30
d_gene: -
abundance: once
j_gene: TRBJ2-4
CDR3nt: TGTGCCTGGAACAGGGCTGAAAACATTCAGTACTTC
CDR3aa: CAWNRAENIQYF

v_gene: TRBV11-2
d_gene: -
abundance: -
j_gene: TRBJ2-5
CDR3nt: TGTGCCAGCAGCCCCCGGGGGGCGGGGGAGGAGACCCAGTACTTC
CDR3aa: CASSPRGAGEETQYF

v_gene: TRBV11-3
d_gene: TRBD2
abundance: -
j_gene: TRBJ2-7
CDR3nt: TGTGCCAGCAGCTTAGACGCCGGGACTAGCGGTTTTTACGAGCAGTACTTC
CDR3aa: CASSLDAGTSGFYEQYF

v_gene: TRBV7-9
d_gene: TRBD2
abundance: once
j_gene: TRBJ2-7
CDR3nt: TGTGCCAGCAGCTTAGCCGGAGCTAGCGGGAGGGCGCACGAGCAGTACTTC
CDR3aa: CASSLAGASGRAHEQYF